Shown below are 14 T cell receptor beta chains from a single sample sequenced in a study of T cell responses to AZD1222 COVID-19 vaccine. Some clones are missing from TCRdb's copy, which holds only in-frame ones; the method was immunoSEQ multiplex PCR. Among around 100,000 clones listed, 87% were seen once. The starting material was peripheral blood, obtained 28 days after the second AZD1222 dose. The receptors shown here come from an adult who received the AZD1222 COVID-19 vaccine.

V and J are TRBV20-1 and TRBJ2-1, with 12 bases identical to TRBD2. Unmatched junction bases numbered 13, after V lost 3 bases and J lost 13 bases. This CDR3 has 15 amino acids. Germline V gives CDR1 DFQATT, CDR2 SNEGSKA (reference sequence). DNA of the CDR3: TGCAGTGCTAGTTGGTCGGGGCTAGCGGGAGGGCCCCAGTTCTTC. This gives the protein CSASWSGLAGGPQFF.

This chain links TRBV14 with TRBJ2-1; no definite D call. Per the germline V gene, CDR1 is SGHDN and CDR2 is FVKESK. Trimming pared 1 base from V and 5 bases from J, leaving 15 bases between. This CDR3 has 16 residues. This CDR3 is CASSQVPLGANNEQFF. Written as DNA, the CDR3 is TGTGCCAGCAGCCAAGTCCCGCTGGGCGCTAACAATGAGCAGTTCTTC. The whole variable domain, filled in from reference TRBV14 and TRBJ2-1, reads EAGVTQFPSHSVIEKGQTVTLRCDPISGHDNLYWYRRVMGKEIKFLLHFVKESKQDESGMPNNRFLAERTGGTYSTLKVQPAELEDSGVYFCASSQVPLGANNEQFFGPGTRLTVL.

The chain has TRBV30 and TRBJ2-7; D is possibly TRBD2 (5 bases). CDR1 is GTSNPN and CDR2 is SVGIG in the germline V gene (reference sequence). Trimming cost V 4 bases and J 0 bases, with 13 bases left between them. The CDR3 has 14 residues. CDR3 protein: CAWKRHHFSYEQYF. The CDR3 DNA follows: TGTGCCTGGAAGCGGCACCATTTCTCCTACGAGCAGTACTTC.

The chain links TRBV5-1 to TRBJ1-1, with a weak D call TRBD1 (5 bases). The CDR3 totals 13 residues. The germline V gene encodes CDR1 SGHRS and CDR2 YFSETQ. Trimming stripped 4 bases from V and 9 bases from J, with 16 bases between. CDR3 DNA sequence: TGCGCCAGCAGCCAGTCTAGGGAGGGACAAGCTTTCTTT. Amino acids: CASSQSREGQAFF.

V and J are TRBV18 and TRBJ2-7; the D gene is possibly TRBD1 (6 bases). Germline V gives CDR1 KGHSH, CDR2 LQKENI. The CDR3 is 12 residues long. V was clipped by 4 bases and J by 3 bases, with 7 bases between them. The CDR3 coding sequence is TGTGCCAGCTCACTAGGGGGCTACGAGCAGTACTTC. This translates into CASSLGGYEQYF.

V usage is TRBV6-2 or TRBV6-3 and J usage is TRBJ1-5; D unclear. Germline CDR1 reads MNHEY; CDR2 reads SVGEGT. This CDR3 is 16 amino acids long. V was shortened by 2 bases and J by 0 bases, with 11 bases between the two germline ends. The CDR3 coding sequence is TGTGCCAGCAGTTACGATGGCAGTTATAGCAATCAGCCCCAGCATTTT. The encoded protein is CASSYDGSYSNQPQHF.

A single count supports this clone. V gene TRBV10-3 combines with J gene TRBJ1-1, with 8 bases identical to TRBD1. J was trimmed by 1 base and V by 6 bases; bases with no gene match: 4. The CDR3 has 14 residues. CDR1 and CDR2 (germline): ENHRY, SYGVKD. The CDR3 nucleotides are TGTGCCATCAGCCCCGACAGGGGGAACACTGAAGCTTTCTTT. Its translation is CAISPDRGNTEAFF.

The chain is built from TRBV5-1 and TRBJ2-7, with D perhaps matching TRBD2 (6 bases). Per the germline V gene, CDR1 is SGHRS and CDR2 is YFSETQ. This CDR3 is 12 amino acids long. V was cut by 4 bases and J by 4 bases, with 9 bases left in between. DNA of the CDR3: TGCGCCAGCAGCGTGGGGGGTTACGAGCAGTACTTC. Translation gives CASSVGGYEQYF.

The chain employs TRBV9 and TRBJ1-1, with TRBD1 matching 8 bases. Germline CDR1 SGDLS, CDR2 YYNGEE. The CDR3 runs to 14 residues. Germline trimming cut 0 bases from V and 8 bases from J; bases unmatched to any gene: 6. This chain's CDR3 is CASSVGERTGEAFF. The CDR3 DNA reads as TGTGCCAGCAGCGTAGGGGAACGGACAGGGGAAGCTTTCTTT. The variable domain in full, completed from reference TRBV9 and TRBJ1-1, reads DSGVTQTPKHLITATGQRVTLRCSPRSGDLSVYWYQQSLDQGLQFLIQYYNGEERAKGNILERFSAQQFPDLHSELNLSSLELGDSALYFCASSVGERTGEAFFGQGTRLTVV.

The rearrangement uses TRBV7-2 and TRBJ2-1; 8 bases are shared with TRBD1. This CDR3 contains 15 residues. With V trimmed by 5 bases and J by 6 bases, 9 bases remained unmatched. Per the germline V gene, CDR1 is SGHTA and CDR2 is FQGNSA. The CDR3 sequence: CASSPPTGGFNEQFF. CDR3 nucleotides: TGTGCCAGCAGCCCACCAACAGGGGGGTTCAATGAGCAGTTCTTC.

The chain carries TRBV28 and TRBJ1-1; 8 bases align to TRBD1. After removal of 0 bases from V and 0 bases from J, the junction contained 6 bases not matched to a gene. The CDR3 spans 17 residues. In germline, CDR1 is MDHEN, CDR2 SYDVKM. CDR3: CASSLWDRAPLNTEAFF. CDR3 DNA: TGTGCCAGCAGTTTATGGGACAGGGCCCCCCTGAACACTGAAGCTTTCTTT.

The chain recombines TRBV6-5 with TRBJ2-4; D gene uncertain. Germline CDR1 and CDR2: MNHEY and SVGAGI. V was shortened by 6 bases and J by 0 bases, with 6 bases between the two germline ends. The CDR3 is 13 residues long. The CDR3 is CASSLIAKNIQYF. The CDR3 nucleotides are TGTGCCAGCAGCCTGATAGCCAAAAACATTCAGTACTTC.

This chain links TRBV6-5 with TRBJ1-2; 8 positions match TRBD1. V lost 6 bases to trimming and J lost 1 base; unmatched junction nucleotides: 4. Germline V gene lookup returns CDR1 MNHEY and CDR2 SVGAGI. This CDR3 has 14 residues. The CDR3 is CASSRDRGNYGYTF. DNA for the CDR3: TGTGCCAGCAGCCGAGACAGGGGTAACTATGGCTACACCTTC.

The chain's CDR3 is CASGLERSSTDTQYF. The CDR3 coding sequence is TGTGCCAGCGGGTTGGAGCGATCGTCTACAGATACGCAGTATTTT. The chain carries TRBV6-5 and TRBJ2-3, with D uncertain. This CDR3 has 15 amino acids. Trimming took off 8 bases at V and 3 bases at J, with 18 bases between the two ends. The V gene's germline CDR1 is MNHEY and CDR2 SVGAGI.